This TCR beta chain comes out of a study of CD8 T cells in Susac syndrome. Roughly 0.45 to 1 ug RNA was reverse transcribed with random hexamers. MiXCR was run by TCRdb on the immunoSEQ multiplex PCR reads, yielding one entry per CDR3 protein. The sample has approximately 150,000 distinct CDR3 sequences, around 93% seen once; the top ten hold about 0.14%. CDR3 length equals 16 residues. Germline loops: CDR1 MGHRA, CDR2 YSYEKL. Trimming took 1 base from V and 3 from J; bases not matched to a gene: 5. The chain employs TRBV4-1 and TRBJ2-1, with 8 bases that match TRBD1. The sequence was collected from a human donor in good health. Sample: CD4+ T cells from PBMCs. DNA for the CDR3: TGCGCCAGCAGCCAAGCTGCGGACAGGGTCTACAATGAGCAGTTCTTC. Translating it yields CASSQAADRVYNEQFF.